The rows below give T cell receptor beta chains drawn from one sample of a study of human CD8 memory T cell subsets. TCRdb reprocessed the 5' RACE reads and keeps a single row for each CDR3 protein, giving no DNA. The sample totals some 11,000 distinct CDR3 sequences. Sequencing used CD8+ T cells from PBMCs. The receptors shown here come from a human donor in good health. CDR3s include the opening cysteine and the closing phenylalanine or tryptophan. Rows may omit the clone size; those that give it use once, few, many or a size class.

V gene	clone size	J gene	CDR3 protein
TRBV5-1	NA	TRBJ1-2	CASSLKVIGAEWTGYGYTF
TRBV7-3	NA	TRBJ2-1	CASSLRLAAYNEQFF
TRBV20-1	NA	TRBJ2-3	CSARISGVTDTQYF
TRBV27	NA	TRBJ2-1	CASSFRAGGEQFF
TRBV7-2	NA	TRBJ1-1	CASSLRGGPWATEAFF
TRBV27	NA	TRBJ1-2	CASSLTSRADGYTF
TRBV7-2	NA	TRBJ2-3	CASGDSGASTDTQYF
TRBV7-9	NA	TRBJ2-3	CASSQGLELTDTQYF
TRBV29-1	NA	TRBJ2-7	CSVEKSYEQYF
TRBV20-1	NA	TRBJ1-6	CSARQRPGQENSPLHF
TRBV29-1	NA	TRBJ1-2	CSVDRARGAYGYTF
TRBV6-6	medium-sized	TRBJ2-1	CASSYARGSAEQFF
TRBV12-3/TRBV12-4	NA	TRBJ2-7	CASSYRDSASYEQYF
TRBV4-3	NA	TRBJ1-2	CASSQDLGAGDGYTF
TRBV7-7	NA	TRBJ2-3	CASSLGPHTDTQYF
TRBV7-6	NA	TRBJ2-1	CASSLSLPGGDEQFF
TRBV7-9	NA	TRBJ1-1	CASSRQGSGTEAFF
TRBV7-9	medium-sized	TRBJ1-1	CASSSPLATGGVGDTEAFF
TRBV20-1	NA	TRBJ2-7	CSAPGGVGPYEQYF
TRBV4-2	NA	TRBJ2-7	CASSQDEVRGSGYEQYF
TRBV4-1	NA	TRBJ1-4	CASSERTGVGEKLFF
TRBV4-1	NA	TRBJ2-7	CASSQDLGGGQYEQYF
TRBV6-1	NA	TRBJ2-7	CASSEGGANEQYF
TRBV27	NA	TRBJ1-5	CASSLTMGGNQPQHF
TRBV6-2/TRBV6-3	NA	TRBJ1-5	CASSYSPRQPQHF
TRBV6-5	NA	TRBJ2-5	CASSYFRGSQETQYF
TRBV7-2	NA	TRBJ2-7	CASSLARSYEQYF
TRBV10-3	NA	TRBJ2-5	CAISAKETQYF
TRBV6-5	NA	TRBJ1-4	CASSYSKGGKLFF
TRBV5-6	NA	TRBJ2-7	CASSFAGSYEQYF
TRBV7-8	NA	TRBJ2-7	CASSLTLATPPYEQYF
TRBV7-2	NA	TRBJ1-2	CASSTTRDPLSYGYTF
TRBV25-1	medium-sized	TRBJ2-1	CASSDSPYNEQFF
TRBV13	NA	TRBJ1-1	CASSYRNRGGEAFF
TRBV19	NA	TRBJ2-7	CASSYRVETYEQYF
TRBV5-1	NA	TRBJ2-7	CASSLGDFRTGYYEQYF
TRBV4-1	NA	TRBJ1-1	CASSQPWGTEAFF
TRBV4-3	NA	TRBJ2-1	CASSQEAQYNEQFF
TRBV6-6	medium-sized	TRBJ2-1	CASRSYNEQFF
TRBV6-6	NA	TRBJ2-7	CASSYSADRNYEQYF